Listed below are T cell receptor beta chains from one sample, sequenced in a study of blood T cell repertoires in COVID-19. Sequencing used immunoSEQ multiplex PCR; TCRdb keeps in-frame clones, though not all of them. This sample has 250,000 to 300,000 clones, with around 90% found just once. What was sequenced was PBMCs or T cells enriched from blood (not recorded which). Receptors originate from a woman aged 30 to 39 who had recovered from COVID-19. CDR3s include the opening cysteine and the closing phenylalanine or tryptophan. A D gene is named only where the DNA matches it firmly. For some rows the clone size is stated as once, few or many, or as a class when expanded; others skip it.

NA | TRBJ1-3 | TRBV7-9 | NA | CASSTGDSGNTIYF | TGTGCCAGCAGTACAGGAGACTCTGGAAACACCATATATTTT
once | TRBJ1-1 | TRBV2 | TRBD1 | CASRATSQGEVFF | TGTGCCAGCAGGGCTACATCACAGGGGGAGGTTTTCTTT
once | TRBJ2-2 | TRBV30 | NA | CAWSSRNTGELFF | TGTGCCTGGAGTTCTAGGAACACCGGGGAGCTGTTTTTT
few | TRBJ1-2 | TRBV2 | NA | CASKDRGSYGYTF | TGTGCCAGCAAGGATCGGGGTTCCTATGGCTACACCTTC
once | TRBJ2-3 | TRBV5-1 | TRBD2 | CASSPSGRNTDTQYF | TGCGCCAGCAGCCCTAGCGGGAGGAACACAGATACGCAGTATTTT
NA | TRBJ1-5 | TRBV28 | NA | CASSLAGQPQHF | TGTGCCAGCAGTTTAGCGGGTCAGCCCCAGCATTTT
NA | TRBJ2-4 | TRBV11-3 | NA | CAQSKTKSSMLAKNIQYF | TGTGCCCAGTCCAAGACTAAAAGCTCTATGCTAGCCAAAAACATTCAGTACTTC
NA | TRBJ1-2 | TRBV6-5 | NA | CASSYTRTANYGYTF | TGTGCCAGCAGTTACACTAGGACAGCTAACTATGGCTACACCTTC
few | TRBJ1-3 | TRBV5-4 | NA | CASSLAGTIYF | TGTGCCAGCAGCTTGGCCGGCACCATATATTTT
NA | TRBJ2-1 | TRBV2 | TRBD1 | CASRALTGGAGDEQFF | TGTGCCAGCAGAGCCCTCACAGGGGGCGCAGGCGATGAGCAGTTCTTC
NA | TRBJ1-1 | TRBV9 | NA | CASSGSTLSTEAFF | TGTGCCAGCAGCGGGTCGACATTGTCGACTGAAGCTTTCTTT
NA | TRBJ1-2 | TRBV27 | NA | CASSLLASQGRNGYTF | TGTGCCAGCAGTTTACTGGCATCACAGGGAAGAAATGGCTACACCTTC
NA | TRBJ1-1 | TRBV6-4 | NA | CASNKQGLDTEAFF | TGTGCCAGCAATAAGCAGGGTCTGGACACTGAAGCTTTCTTT
NA | TRBJ1-5 | TRBV7-8 | TRBD1 | CASSNVPGQGVSNQPQHF | TGTGCCAGCAGCAACGTCCCGGGACAGGGGGTAAGCAATCAGCCCCAGCATTTT
NA | TRBJ1-5 | TRBV30 | NA | CAWSRTGSNQPQHF | TGTGCCTGGAGTAGGACGGGGAGCAATCAGCCCCAGCATTTT
NA | TRBJ2-3 | TRBV5-4 | TRBD1 | CASSRDRGADTQYF | TGTGCCAGCAGCCGGGACAGGGGCGCAGATACGCAGTATTTT
NA | TRBJ2-5 | TRBV5-1 | TRBD2 | CASSPRTSGAETQYF | TGCGCCAGCAGCCCCAGGACTAGCGGGGCGGAGACCCAGTACTTC
NA | TRBJ1-2 | TRBV7-9 | TRBD1 | CASRGQGTRGYTF | TGTGCCAGCAGGGGACAGGGGACTCGGGGCTACACCTTC
NA | TRBJ1-4 | TRBV5-1 | NA | CASSLTESNEKLFF | TGCGCCAGCAGCTTGACAGAGAGTAATGAAAAACTGTTTTTT
once | TRBJ1-6 | TRBV30 | TRBD1 | CAWSVLDRSWSPLHF | TGTGCCTGGAGTGTACTGGACAGGAGTTGGTCACCCCTCCACTTT
NA | TRBJ2-3 | TRBV9 | NA | CASSVGMARPTSTDTQYF | TGTGCCAGCAGCGTAGGGATGGCTAGACCTACTAGCACAGATACGCAGTATTTT
NA | TRBJ2-7 | TRBV18 | NA | CASSPRGSYEQYF | TGTGCCAGCTCACCACGAGGGTCCTACGAGCAGTACTTC
NA | TRBJ1-5 | TRBV19 | TRBD1 | CASSTGTGNQPQHF | TGTGCCAGTAGTACCGGGACAGGGAATCAGCCCCAGCATTTT
NA | TRBJ2-5 | TRBV6-1 | TRBD1 | CASSLTGETQYF | TGTGCCAGCAGTCTGACAGGGGAGACCCAGTACTTC
NA | TRBJ2-3 | TRBV28 | TRBD2 | CASSLQGTSGSGGVDTQYF | TGTGCCAGCAGTTTACAAGGGACTAGCGGGAGTGGAGGAGTAGATACGCAGTATTTT
NA | TRBJ1-1 | TRBV18 | NA | CASSPFPGSNTEAFF | TGTGCCAGCTCACCATTCCCCGGGTCAAACACTGAAGCTTTCTTT
NA | TRBJ1-4 | TRBV3-1/TRBV3-2 | NA | CASSQAQGTNEKLFF | TGTGCCAGCAGCCAAGCTCAGGGGACCAATGAAAAACTGTTTTTT
once | TRBJ2-1 | TRBV6-5 | TRBD2 | CASSHGTSKNNEQFF | TGTGCCAGCAGTCACGGGACTAGCAAGAACAATGAGCAGTTCTTC
NA | TRBJ2-1 | TRBV7-8 | TRBD2 | CASRPTGGTSHNEQFF | TGTGCCAGCAGACCAACCGGGGGGACTAGCCACAATGAGCAGTTCTTC
NA | TRBJ2-6 | TRBV5-5 | TRBD1 | CASRAGQGASGANVLTF | TGTGCCAGCAGGGCCGGACAGGGGGCATCTGGGGCCAACGTCCTGACTTTC
few | TRBJ1-1 | TRBV5-1 | TRBD1 | CASSLKGANAEAFF | TGCGCCAGCAGCTTGAAGGGGGCGAACGCTGAAGCTTTCTTT
NA | TRBJ2-3 | TRBV9 | TRBD2 | CASSVRWEGPDTQYF | TGTGCCAGCAGCGTAAGGTGGGAGGGACCAGATACGCAGTATTTT
NA | TRBJ2-5 | TRBV19 | NA | CASSIPQQETQYF | TGTGCCAGTAGTATCCCGCAGCAAGAGACCCAGTACTTC
NA | TRBJ2-7 | TRBV7-2 | TRBD1 | CASSSGTGGNEQYF | TGTGCCAGCAGCTCCGGGACAGGGGGAAACGAGCAGTACTTC
NA | TRBJ2-3 | TRBV5-1 | NA | CASSLAATNTDTQYF | TGCGCCAGCAGCTTGGCCGCTACTAACACAGATACGCAGTATTTT
NA | TRBJ1-5 | TRBV6-2/TRBV6-3 | NA | CASSYRAGQPQHF | TGTGCCAGCAGTTACAGGGCGGGTCAGCCCCAGCATTTT
NA | TRBJ2-7 | TRBV12-3/TRBV12-4 | TRBD1 | CASSLAGGYEQYF | TGTGCCAGCAGTTTGGCAGGGGGCTACGAGCAGTACTTC
NA | TRBJ2-3 | TRBV7-9 | NA | CASSLEPGGSTDTQYF | TGTGCCAGCAGCTTAGAGCCAGGGGGGAGCACAGATACGCAGTATTTT
NA | TRBJ2-3 | TRBV24-1 | NA | CATSTKRGVGLTADTQYF | TGTGCCACCAGTACCAAACGGGGTGTGGGCCTCACAGCAGATACGCAGTATTTT
few | TRBJ1-4 | TRBV28 | NA | CASSTTGNYEKLFF | TGTGCCAGCAGCACTACAGGGAACTATGAAAAACTGTTTTTT
NA | TRBJ2-7 | TRBV3-1/TRBV3-2 | NA | CASSQAARESYEQYF | TGTGCCAGCAGCCAAGCGGCCAGGGAATCCTACGAGCAGTACTTC
NA | TRBJ2-1 | TRBV9 | NA | CASSASGSYSYNEQFF | TGTGCCAGCAGCGCTTCTGGCTCTTACTCCTACAATGAGCAGTTCTTC
NA | TRBJ2-7 | TRBV19 | NA | CASRADQGHEQYF | TGTGCCAGTAGGGCCGATCAGGGGCACGAGCAGTACTTC
NA | TRBJ1-1 | TRBV5-1 | TRBD1 | CASSRDRVTEAFF | TGCGCCAGCAGCCGGGACAGGGTAACTGAAGCTTTCTTT
NA | TRBJ1-2 | TRBV6-2/TRBV6-3 | NA | CASSLTPGKGGGYGYTF | TGTGCCAGCAGCCTAACCCCCGGGAAGGGAGGAGGCTATGGCTACACCTTC
NA | TRBJ1-5 | TRBV7-2 | NA | CASSLAHRVGGSNQPQHF | TGTGCCAGCAGCTTAGCCCACCGCGTCGGGGGAAGCAATCAGCCCCAGCATTTT
NA | TRBJ1-5 | TRBV2 | NA | CASSRGTTNFGNQPQHF | TGTGCCAGCAGCCGCGGAACTACGAATTTCGGCAATCAGCCCCAGCATTTT
NA | TRBJ2-7 | TRBV10-2 | TRBD2 | CASRKTGTSGTQSSYEQYF | TGCGCCAGCCGGAAGACCGGGACTAGCGGGACTCAGAGCTCCTACGAGCAGTACTTC
NA | TRBJ2-1 | TRBV6-2/TRBV6-3 | TRBD2 | CASSGWGLAGGGGNEQFF | TGTGCCAGCAGTGGGTGGGGACTAGCGGGAGGAGGCGGTAATGAGCAGTTCTTC
NA | TRBJ1-1 | TRBV15 | TRBD1 | CATSRDLGQGLKAFF | TGTGCCACCAGCAGAGATCTAGGACAGGGGTTGAAAGCTTTCTTT
NA | TRBJ1-4 | TRBV9 | NA | CASSPNSRETNEKLFF | TGTGCCAGCAGCCCCAACTCCCGGGAGACTAATGAAAAACTGTTTTTT
NA | TRBJ2-7 | TRBV9 | TRBD2 | CASSAGPLASGTEQYF | TGTGCCAGCAGCGCGGGCCCGTTGGCTAGCGGGACCGAGCAGTACTTC
NA | TRBJ2-2 | TRBV5-1 | NA | CASSPSGVDTGELFF | TGCGCCAGCAGCCCCTCGGGGGTGGACACCGGGGAGCTGTTTTTT
NA | TRBJ1-3 | TRBV11-2 | TRBD1 | CASSPPGQGFSGNTIYF | TGTGCCAGCAGCCCACCGGGACAGGGATTCTCTGGAAACACCATATATTTT
NA | TRBJ2-7 | TRBV10-3 | TRBD1 | CAISAITGVEQYF | TGTGCCATCAGTGCTATCACAGGGGTCGAGCAGTACTTC
few | TRBJ1-1 | TRBV7-9 | NA | CASSSMGGNTEAFF | TGTGCCAGCAGCTCCATGGGGGGGAACACTGAAGCTTTCTTT
NA | TRBJ1-1 | TRBV5-1 | TRBD1 | CASSFPGTGGNTEAFF | TGCGCCAGCAGCTTTCCCGGGACAGGGGGGAACACTGAAGCTTTCTTT
once | TRBJ2-7 | TRBV3-1/TRBV3-2 | NA | CASSQDPPQPPNVRSYEQYF | TGTGCCAGCAGCCAAGACCCCCCACAACCGCCGAACGTCAGATCATACGAGCAGTACTTC